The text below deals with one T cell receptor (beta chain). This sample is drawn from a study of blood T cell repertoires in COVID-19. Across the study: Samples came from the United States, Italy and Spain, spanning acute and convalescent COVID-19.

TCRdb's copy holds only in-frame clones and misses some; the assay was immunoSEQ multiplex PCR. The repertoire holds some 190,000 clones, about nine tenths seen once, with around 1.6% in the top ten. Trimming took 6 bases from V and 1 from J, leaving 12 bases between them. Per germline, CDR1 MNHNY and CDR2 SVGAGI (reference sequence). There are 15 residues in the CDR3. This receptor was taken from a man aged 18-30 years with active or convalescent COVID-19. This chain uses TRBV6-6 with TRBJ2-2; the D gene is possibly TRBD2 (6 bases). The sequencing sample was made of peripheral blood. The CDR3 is CASRARDLNTGELFF. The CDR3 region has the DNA TGTGCCAGCAGGGCCAGGGACTTGAACACCGGGGAGCTGTTTTTT.